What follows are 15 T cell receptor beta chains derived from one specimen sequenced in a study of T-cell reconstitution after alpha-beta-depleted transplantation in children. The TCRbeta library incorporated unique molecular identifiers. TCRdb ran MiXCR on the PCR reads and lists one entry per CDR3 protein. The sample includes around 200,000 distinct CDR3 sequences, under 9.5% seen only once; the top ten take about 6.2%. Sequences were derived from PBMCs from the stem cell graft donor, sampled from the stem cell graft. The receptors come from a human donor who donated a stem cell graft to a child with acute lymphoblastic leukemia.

The CDR3 reads CATSDQSGGQETQYF. The CDR3 DNA reads TGTGCCACCAGTGACCAAAGCGGGGGGCAAGAGACCCAGTACTTC. This sequence joins TRBV24-1 and TRBJ2-5, with 9 bases lining up with TRBD2. V gave up 4 bases and J gave up 2 bases; unmatched junction bases: 4. The germline gives CDR1 KGHDR, CDR2 SFDVKD. The CDR3 runs to 15 residues.

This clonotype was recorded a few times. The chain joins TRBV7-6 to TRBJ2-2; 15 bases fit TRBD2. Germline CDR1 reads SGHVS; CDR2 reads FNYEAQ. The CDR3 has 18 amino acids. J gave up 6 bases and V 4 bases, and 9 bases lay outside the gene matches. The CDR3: CASSWGLAGGVVAGELFF. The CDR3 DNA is TGTGCCAGCAGCTGGGGACTAGCGGGGGGCGTCGTCGCCGGGGAGCTGTTTTTT.

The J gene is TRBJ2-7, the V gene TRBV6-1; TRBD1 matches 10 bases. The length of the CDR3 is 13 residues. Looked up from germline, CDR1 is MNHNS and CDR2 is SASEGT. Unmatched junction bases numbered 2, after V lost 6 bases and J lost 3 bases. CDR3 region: CASRGTGDYEQYF. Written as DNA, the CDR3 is TGTGCCAGCAGGGGGACAGGGGACTACGAGCAGTACTTC.

CDR3 in DNA: TGTGCCAGCACCACGATGGACAGGGGTGGCACTGAAGCTTTCTTT. Translation: CASTTMDRGGTEAFF. The chain is built from TRBV5-6 and TRBJ1-1; 9 nucleotides match TRBD1. V gave up 6 bases and J gave up 4 bases; unmatched junction bases: 10. In germline, CDR1 is SGHDT, CDR2 YYEEEE. The CDR3 consists of 15 residues.

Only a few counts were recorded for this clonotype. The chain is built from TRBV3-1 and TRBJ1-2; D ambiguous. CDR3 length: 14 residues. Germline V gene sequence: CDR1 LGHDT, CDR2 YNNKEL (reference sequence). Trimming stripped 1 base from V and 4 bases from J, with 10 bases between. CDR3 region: CASSQGSKAYGYTF. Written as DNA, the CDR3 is TGTGCCAGCAGCCAAGGGTCAAAGGCCTATGGCTACACCTTC.

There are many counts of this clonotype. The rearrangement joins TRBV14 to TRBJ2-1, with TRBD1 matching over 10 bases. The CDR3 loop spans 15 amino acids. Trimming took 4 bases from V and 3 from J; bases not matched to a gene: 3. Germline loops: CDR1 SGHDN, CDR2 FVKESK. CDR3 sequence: CASSPGQGFYNEQFF. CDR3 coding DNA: TGTGCCAGCAGCCCGGGACAGGGGTTCTACAATGAGCAGTTCTTC.

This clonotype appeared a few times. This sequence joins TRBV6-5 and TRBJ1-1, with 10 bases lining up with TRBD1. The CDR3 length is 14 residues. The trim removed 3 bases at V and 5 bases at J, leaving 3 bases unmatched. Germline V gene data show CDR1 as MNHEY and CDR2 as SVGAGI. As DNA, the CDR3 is TGTGCCAGCAGTTATCGGACAGGGGGAACTGAAGCTTTCTTT. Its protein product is CASSYRTGGTEAFF.

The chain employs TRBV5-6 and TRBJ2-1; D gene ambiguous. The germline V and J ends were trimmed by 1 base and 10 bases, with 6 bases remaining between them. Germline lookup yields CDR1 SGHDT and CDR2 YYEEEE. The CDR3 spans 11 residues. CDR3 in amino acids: CASSLRVEQFF. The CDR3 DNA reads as TGTGCCAGCAGCTTGAGGGTCGAGCAGTTCTTC.

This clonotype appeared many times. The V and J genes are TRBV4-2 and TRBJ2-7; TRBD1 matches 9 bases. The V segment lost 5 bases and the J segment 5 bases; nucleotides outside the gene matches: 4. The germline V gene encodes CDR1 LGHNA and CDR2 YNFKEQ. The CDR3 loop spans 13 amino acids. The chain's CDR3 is CASSSDRGDEQYF. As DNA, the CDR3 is TGTGCCAGCAGCTCTGACAGGGGGGACGAGCAGTACTTC.

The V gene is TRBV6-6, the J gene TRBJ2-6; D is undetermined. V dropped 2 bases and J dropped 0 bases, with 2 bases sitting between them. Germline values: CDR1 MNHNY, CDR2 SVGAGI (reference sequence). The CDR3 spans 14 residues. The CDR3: CASSYTSGANVLTF. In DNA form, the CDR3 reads TGTGCCAGCAGTTACACCTCTGGGGCCAACGTCCTGACTTTC.

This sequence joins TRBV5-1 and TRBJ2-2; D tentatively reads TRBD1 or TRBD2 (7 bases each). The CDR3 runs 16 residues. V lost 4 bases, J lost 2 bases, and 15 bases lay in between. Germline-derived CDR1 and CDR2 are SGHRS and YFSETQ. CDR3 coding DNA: TGCGCCAGCAGCGGGAGGGACAGCACAAACACCGGGGAGCTGTTTTTT. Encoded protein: CASSGRDSTNTGELFF.

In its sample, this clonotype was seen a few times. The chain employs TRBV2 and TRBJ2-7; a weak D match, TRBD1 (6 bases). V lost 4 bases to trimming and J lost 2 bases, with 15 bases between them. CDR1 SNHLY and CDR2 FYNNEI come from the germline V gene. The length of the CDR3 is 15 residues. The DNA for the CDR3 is TGTGCCAGCAGTGGTCCAGGGGAACTAACCTACGAGCAGTACTTC. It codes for CASSGPGELTYEQYF.

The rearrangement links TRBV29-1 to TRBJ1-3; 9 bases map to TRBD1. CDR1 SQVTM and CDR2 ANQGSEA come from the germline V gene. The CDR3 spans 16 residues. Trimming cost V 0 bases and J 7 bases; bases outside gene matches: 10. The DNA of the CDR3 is TGCAGCGTTGAAGAATTCGGACAGGGGCTCGTGAACACCATATATTTT. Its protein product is CSVEEFGQGLVNTIYF.

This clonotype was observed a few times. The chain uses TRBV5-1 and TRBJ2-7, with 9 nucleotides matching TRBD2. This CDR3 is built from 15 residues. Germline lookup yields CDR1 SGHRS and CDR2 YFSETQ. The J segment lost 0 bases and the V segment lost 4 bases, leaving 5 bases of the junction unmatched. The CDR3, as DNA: TGCGCCAGCAGCCGGGGGACTAGCAACTCCTACGAGCAGTACTTC. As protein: CASSRGTSNSYEQYF. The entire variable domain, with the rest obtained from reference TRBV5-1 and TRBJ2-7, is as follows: KAGVTQTPRYLIKTRGQQVTLSCSPISGHRSVSWYQQTPGQGLQFLFEYFSETQRNKGNFPGRFSGRQFSNSRSEMNVSTLELGDSALYLCASSRGTSNSYEQYFGPGTRLTVT.

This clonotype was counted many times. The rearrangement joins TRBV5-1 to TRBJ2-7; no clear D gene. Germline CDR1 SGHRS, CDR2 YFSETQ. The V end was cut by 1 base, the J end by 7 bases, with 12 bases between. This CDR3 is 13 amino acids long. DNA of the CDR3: TGCGCCAGCAGCTTGTCGGCCGGACGGGAGCAGTACTTC. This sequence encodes CASSLSAGREQYF.